This record covers a single T cell receptor (beta chain). Its antigen is not known. cDNA prepared by RNA extraction and subsequent reverse transcription served as the template for sequencing. Data came from immunoSEQ multiplex PCR; TCRdb stores just in-frame clones and leaves some out. Among some 150,000 clones, roughly 63% were seen once, and the ten largest hold 16%. Germline CDR1 and CDR2: GTSNPN and SVGIG (reference sequence). The CDR3 is 14 residues long. With 2 bases removed from V and 3 bases from J, the gap between germline ends came to 14 bases. This specimen comes from a study of CD8+ T cells in alopecia areata. Treatment described: oral pan-JAK inhibitor, 5-10 mg twice daily. Sampling of alopecia areata patients yielded lesional scalp punch biopsies as well as peripheral blood. Whole-study findings and limits: Lesional scalp, notably in alopecia totalis/universalis, had clonality above that of normal scalp. Tofacitinib did not eliminate many expanded lesional clones from scalp or blood. Scalp sequencing also captures normal skin's resident alphabeta T cells.

The chain employs TRBV30 and TRBJ2-7; D is perhaps TRBD1 or TRBD2 (6 bases each). This TCR derives from a human donor with alopecia areata. Material: CD4+ T cells sorted from blood, obtained around week 55, from a patient treated with tofacitinib. The CDR3 protein is CAWSRRGSHYEQYF. CDR3 DNA: TGTGCCTGGAGTAGGAGGGGGTCACACTACGAGCAGTACTTC.